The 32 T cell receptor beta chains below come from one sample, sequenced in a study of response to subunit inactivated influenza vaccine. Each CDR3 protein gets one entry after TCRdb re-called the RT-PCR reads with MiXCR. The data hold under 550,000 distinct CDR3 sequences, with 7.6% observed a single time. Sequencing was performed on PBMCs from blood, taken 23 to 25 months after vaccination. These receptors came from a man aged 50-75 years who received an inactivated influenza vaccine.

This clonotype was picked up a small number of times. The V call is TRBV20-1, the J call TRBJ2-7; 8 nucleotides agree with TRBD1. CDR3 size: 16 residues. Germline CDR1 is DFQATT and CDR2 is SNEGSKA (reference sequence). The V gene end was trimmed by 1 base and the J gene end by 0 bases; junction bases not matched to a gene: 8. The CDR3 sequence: CSARGGQGRFSYEQYF. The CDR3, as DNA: TGCAGTGCTAGAGGTGGACAGGGACGATTCTCCTACGAGCAGTACTTC.

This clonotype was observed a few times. CDR3 amino acids: CAISESLAGGNEQFF. The CDR3, as DNA: TGTGCCATCAGTGAATCACTAGCGGGAGGCAATGAGCAGTTCTTC. This chain connects TRBV10-3 to TRBJ2-1; 12 nucleotides align to TRBD2. Germline V CDR1 and CDR2: ENHRY, SYGVKD. Losses at the gene ends were 3 bases for V and 6 bases for J; bases not matched to a gene: 3. This CDR3 region has 15 residues.

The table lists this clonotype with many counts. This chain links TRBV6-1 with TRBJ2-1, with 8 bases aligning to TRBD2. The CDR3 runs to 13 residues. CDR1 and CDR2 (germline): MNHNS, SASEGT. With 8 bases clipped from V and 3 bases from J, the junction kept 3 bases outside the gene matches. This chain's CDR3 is CASGTSGYNEQFF. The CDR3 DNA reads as TGTGCCAGCGGTACTAGCGGCTACAATGAGCAGTTCTTC.

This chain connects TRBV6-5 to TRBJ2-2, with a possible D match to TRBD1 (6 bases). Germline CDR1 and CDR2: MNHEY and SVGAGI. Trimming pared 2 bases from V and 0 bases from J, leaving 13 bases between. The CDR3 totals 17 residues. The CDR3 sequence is CASSYQGPPANTGELFF. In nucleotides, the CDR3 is TGTGCCAGCAGTTACCAGGGGCCGCCGGCGAACACCGGGGAGCTGTTTTTT.

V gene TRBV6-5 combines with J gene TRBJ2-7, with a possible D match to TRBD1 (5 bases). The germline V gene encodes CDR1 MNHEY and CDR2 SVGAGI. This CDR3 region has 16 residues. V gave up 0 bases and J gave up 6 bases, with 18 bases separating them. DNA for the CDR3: TGTGCCAGCAGTTACTCGGCGGTCTCAGGGCCTAGCGAGCAGTACTTC. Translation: CASSYSAVSGPSEQYF.

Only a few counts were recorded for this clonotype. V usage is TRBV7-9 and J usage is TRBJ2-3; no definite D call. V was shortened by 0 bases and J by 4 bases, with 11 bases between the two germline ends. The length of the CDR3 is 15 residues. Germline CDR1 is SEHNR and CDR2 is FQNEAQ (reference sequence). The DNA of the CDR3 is TGTGCCAGCAGCTTAGCGCCTGGCTATTCAGATACGCAGTATTTT. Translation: CASSLAPGYSDTQYF.

The CDR3 DNA sequence: TGCAGTGCTAGACGAACTAGTCTGAACATTCAGTACTTC. Amino acid sequence: CSARRTSLNIQYF. The J gene is TRBJ2-4, the V gene TRBV20-1, with D tentatively TRBD2 (5 bases). There are 13 residues in the CDR3. Germline-derived CDR1 and CDR2 are DFQATT and SNEGSKA (reference sequence). The V end was cut by 2 bases, the J end by 7 bases, with 12 bases between.

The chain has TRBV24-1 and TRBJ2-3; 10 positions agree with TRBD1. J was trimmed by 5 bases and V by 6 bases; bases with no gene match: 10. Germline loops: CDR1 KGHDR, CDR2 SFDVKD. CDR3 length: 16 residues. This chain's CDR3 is CATSIPGTGEEDTQYF. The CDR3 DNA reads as TGTGCCACCAGTATCCCCGGGACAGGGGAAGAAGATACGCAGTATTTT.

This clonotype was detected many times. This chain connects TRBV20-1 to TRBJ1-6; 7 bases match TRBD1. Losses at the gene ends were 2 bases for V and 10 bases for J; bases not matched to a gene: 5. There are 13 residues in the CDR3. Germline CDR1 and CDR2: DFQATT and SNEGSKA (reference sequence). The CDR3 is CSARRTGRSPLHF. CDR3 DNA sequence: TGCAGTGCTAGAAGGACAGGTAGATCACCCCTCCACTTT.

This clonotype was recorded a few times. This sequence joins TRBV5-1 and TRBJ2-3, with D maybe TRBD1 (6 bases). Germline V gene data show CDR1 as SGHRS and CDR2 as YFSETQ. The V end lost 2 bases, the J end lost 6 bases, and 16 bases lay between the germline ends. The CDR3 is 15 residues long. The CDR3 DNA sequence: TGCGCCAGCAGCTTACAGGGATCCAATGCGGATACGCAGTATTTT. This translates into CASSLQGSNADTQYF.

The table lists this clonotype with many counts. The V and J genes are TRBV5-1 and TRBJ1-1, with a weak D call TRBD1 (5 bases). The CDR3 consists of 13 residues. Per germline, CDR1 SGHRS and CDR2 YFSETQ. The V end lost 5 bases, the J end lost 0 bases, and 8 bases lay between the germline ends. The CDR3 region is CASRQVMNTEAFF. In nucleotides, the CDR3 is TGCGCCAGCAGACAGGTAATGAACACTGAAGCTTTCTTT.

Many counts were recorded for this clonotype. CDR3 coding DNA: TGTGCCATCAGTGAGTCGAGTTCCAGAAGAGATGGCTACACCTTC. It translates to CAISESSSRRDGYTF. The chain links TRBV10-3 to TRBJ1-2; D is unclear. This CDR3 spans 15 amino acids. Germline V gives CDR1 ENHRY, CDR2 SYGVKD. V was shortened by 0 bases and J by 6 bases, with 14 bases between the two germline ends.

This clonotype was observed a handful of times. CDR3 sequence (DNA): TGCAGCGTTGAAGGCAGTATGGTTGAAGCTTTCTTT. Protein product: CSVEGSMVEAFF. V gene TRBV29-1 combines with J gene TRBJ1-1; no firm D call. The CDR3 totals 12 residues. CDR1 and CDR2 (germline): SQVTM, ANQGSEA. V was clipped by 1 base and J by 7 bases, with 10 bases between them.

The CDR3 protein is CASSLDAHSYEQYF. CDR3 coding DNA: TGTGCCAGCAGCTTGGATGCCCACTCCTACGAGCAGTACTTC. V is TRBV5-5 and J is TRBJ2-7; D gene uncertain. There are 14 residues in the CDR3. Germline CDR1 is SGHKS and CDR2 is YYEKEE (reference sequence). The ends were cut back, 0 bases at V and 0 bases at J, with 7 bases in the middle.

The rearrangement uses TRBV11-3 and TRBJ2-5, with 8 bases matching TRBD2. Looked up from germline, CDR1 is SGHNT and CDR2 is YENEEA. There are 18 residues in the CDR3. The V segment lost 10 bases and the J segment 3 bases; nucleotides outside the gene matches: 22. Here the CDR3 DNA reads TGTGCCAACACGAGCGGGAGTGGGAGTGGGGACCGAAAAGAGACCCAGTACTTC. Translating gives CANTSGSGSGDRKETQYF.

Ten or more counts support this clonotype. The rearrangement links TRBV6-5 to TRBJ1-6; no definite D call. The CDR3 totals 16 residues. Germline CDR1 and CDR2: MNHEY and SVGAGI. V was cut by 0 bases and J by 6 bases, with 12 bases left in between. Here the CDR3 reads CASSYSRSLSNSPLHF. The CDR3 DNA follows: TGTGCCAGCAGTTACTCCCGGAGTTTAAGTAATTCACCCCTCCACTTT.

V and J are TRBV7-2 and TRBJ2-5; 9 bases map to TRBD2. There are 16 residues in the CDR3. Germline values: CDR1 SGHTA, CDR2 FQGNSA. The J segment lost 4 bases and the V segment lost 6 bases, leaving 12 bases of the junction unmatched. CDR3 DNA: TGTGCCAGCAGGTTATTAGCGGGGGTTGCCGGAGAGACCCAGTACTTC. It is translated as CASRLLAGVAGETQYF.

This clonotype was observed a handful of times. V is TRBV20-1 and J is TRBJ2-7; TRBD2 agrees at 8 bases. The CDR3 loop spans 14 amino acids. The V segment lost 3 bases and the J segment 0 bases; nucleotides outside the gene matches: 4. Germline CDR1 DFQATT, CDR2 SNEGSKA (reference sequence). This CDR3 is CSARRGVTSYEQYF. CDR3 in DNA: TGCAGTGCTAGGCGGGGGGTCACCTCCTACGAGCAGTACTTC.

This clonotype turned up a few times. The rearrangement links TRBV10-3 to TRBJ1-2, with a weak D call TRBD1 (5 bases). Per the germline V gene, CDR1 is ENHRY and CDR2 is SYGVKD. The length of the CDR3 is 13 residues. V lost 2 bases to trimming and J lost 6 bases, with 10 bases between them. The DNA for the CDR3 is TGTGCCATCAGTGAGACGGGGGTTGATGGCTACACCTTC. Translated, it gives CAISETGVDGYTF.

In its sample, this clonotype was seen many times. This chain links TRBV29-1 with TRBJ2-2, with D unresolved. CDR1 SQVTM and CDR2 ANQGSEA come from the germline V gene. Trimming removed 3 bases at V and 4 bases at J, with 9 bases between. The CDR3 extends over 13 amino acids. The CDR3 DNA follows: TGCAGCGTTGATAGCCAGCTCACCGGGGAGCTGTTTTTT. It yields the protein CSVDSQLTGELFF.

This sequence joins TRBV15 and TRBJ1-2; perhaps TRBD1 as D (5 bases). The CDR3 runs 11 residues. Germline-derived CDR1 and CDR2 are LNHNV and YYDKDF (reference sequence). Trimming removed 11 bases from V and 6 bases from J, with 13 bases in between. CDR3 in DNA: TGTGCCGCCTTCGGGGGGGATGGCTACACCTTC. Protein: CAAFGGDGYTF.

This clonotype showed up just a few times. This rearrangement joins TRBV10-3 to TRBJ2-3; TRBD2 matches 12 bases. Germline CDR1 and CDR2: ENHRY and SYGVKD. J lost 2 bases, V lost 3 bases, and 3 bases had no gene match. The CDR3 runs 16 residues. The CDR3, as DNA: TGTGCCATCAGTGATGGACTAGCGGGGTCCACAGATACGCAGTATTTT. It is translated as CAISDGLAGSTDTQYF.

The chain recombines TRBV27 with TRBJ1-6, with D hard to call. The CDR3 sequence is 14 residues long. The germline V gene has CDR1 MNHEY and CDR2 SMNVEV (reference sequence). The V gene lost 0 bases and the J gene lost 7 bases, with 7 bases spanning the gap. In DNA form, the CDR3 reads TGTGCCAGCAGTTTATCGATGAGGAATTCACCCCTCCACTTT. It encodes CASSLSMRNSPLHF.

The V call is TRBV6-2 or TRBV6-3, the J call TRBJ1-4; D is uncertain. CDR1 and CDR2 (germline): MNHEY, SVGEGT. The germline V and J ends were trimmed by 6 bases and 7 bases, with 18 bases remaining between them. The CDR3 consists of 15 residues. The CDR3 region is CASRKPRAAGEKLFF. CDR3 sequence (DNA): TGTGCCAGCAGAAAACCCCGGGCAGCGGGTGAAAAACTGTTTTTT.

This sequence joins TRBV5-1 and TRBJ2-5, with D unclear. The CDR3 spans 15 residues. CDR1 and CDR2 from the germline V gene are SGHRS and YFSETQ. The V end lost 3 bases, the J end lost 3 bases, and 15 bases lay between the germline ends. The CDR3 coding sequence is TGCGCCAGCAGCTCCGCCAGGCCACGAGAAGAGACCCAGTACTTC. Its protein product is CASSSARPREETQYF.

The CDR3 protein is CASSSEPGPWDTQYF. DNA of the CDR3: TGTGCCAGCAGCTCGGAACCGGGACCTTGGGATACGCAGTATTTT. The gene calls are TRBV5-5 and TRBJ2-3; either TRBD1 or TRBD2 may supply D (5 bases each). Trimming removed 3 bases at V and 6 bases at J, with 17 bases between. This CDR3 is 15 amino acids long. The germline V gene encodes CDR1 SGHKS and CDR2 YYEKEE (reference sequence).

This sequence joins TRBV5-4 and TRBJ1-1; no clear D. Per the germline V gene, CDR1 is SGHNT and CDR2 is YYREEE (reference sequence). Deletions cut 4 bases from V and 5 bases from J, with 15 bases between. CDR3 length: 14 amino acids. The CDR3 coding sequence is TGTGCCAGCAGCATTACAAGGGAGGGAACTGAAGCTTTCTTT. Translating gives CASSITREGTEAFF.

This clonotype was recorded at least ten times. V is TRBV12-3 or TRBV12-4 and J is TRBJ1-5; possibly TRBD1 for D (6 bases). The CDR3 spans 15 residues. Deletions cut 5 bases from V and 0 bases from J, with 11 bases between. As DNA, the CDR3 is TGTGCCAGCAGTACCACAGGGTATAGCAATCAGCCCCAGCATTTT. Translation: CASSTTGYSNQPQHF.

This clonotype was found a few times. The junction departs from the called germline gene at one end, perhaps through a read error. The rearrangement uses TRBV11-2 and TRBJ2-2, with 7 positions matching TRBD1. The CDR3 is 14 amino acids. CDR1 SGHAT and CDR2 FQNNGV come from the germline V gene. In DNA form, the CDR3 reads TGTGCCGGCAGTACCCGCACAGGGGCCGGGGAGCTGTTTTTT. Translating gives CAGSTRTGAGELFF.

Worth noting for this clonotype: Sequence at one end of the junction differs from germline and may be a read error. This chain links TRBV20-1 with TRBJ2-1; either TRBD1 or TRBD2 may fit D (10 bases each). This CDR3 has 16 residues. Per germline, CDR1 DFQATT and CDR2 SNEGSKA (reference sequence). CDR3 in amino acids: CCAEEIAGGQGNEQFF. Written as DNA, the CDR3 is TGCTGTGCCGAGGAAATAGCGGGGGGACAGGGGAATGAGCAGTTCTTC.

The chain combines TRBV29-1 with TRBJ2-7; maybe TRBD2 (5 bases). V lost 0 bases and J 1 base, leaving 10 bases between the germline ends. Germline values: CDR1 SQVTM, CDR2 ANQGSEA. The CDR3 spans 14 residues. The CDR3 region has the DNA TGCAGCGTTGAAGATCGGACGGGGTCCTACGAGCAGTACTTC. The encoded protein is CSVEDRTGSYEQYF.

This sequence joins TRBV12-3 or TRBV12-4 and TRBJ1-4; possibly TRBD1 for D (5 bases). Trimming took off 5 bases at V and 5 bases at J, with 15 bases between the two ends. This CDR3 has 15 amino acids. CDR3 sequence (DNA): TGTGCCAGCAGTCCTAGGGACGGTAAAAATGAAAAACTGTTTTTT. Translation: CASSPRDGKNEKLFF.